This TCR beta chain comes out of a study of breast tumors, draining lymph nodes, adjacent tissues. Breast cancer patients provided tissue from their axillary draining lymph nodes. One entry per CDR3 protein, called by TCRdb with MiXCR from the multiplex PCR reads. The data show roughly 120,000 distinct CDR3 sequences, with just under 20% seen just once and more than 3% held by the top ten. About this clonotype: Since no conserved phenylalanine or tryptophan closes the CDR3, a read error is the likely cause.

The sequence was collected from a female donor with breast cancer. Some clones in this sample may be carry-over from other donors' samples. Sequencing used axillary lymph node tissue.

CDR3 sequence: CAWSKRGTGELFY. The CDR3 region has the DNA TGTGCCTGGAGTAAACGGGGCACCGGGGAGCTGTTTTAT. The V call is TRBV30, the J call TRBJ2-2, with D possibly matching TRBD2 (5 bases). Trimming took off 2 bases at V and 4 bases at J, with 8 bases between the two ends. Germline loops: CDR1 GTSNPN, CDR2 SVGIG (reference sequence). The CDR3 consists of 13 residues.